The present T cell receptor beta chain was sequenced within a study of identical twins. Study outcomes and limitations: Cross-sectional statistics, not tracking of the same donors, supported the conclusions. Fewer insertions were carried by abundant cord blood beta clonotypes, but none was seen in memory repertoires. Weaker excess twin sharing was observed in beta out-of-frame sequences.

This clonotype has a count of ten or more. Its antigen is still unknown. TCRdb reanalysed the 5' RACE reads using MiXCR and keeps one entry per CDR3 protein. The sample consists of roughly 350,000 distinct CDR3 sequences, roughly 12% of them appearing once. In germline, CDR1 is MGHRA, CDR2 YSYEKL. Trimming took off 0 bases at V and 2 bases at J, with 13 bases between the two ends. This CDR3 comprises 16 residues. In addition, the sample was reused for a study of yellow fever vaccine responses in identical twins.

The sequenced sample was CD8+ T cells sorted from blood. The source is a woman aged 18-29 years in good health. The rearrangement joins TRBV4-1 to TRBJ2-5, with D perhaps assigned TRBD1 or TRBD2 (5 bases each). The CDR3 sequence is CASSQEVPGRQETQYF. In DNA form, the CDR3 reads TGCGCCAGCAGCCAAGAGGTCCCGGGACGACAAGAGACCCAGTACTTC.